The clone carrying this TCR beta chain was detected only a few times. No antigen is known for it. This entry belongs to a study of T-cell reconstitution after alpha-beta-depleted transplantation in children. V shed 7 bases, J shed 2 bases, and the junction held 2 bases outside the gene matches. The germline V gene encodes CDR1 ENHRY and CDR2 SYGVKD. This CDR3 spans 13 amino acids. General study points: Reports say that about two months after transplant, the alpha-beta T cells came out of several hundred graft clones that had expanded.

The library targeted TCRbeta and was prepared with unique molecular identifiers. TCRdb recomputed calls from the PCR reads with MiXCR, one row per CDR3 protein. The sample consists of more than 300,000 distinct CDR3 sequences, 15% to 20% of them appearing once. Material: PBMCs, mostly from graft donor cells, obtained 360 days after TCRalphabeta/CD19-depleted stem cell transplant. This receptor was identified in a male patient aged 2 to 9 who had a stem cell transplant for acute lymphoblastic leukemia, so the T cells may come from the graft donor. The genes are TRBV10-3 and TRBJ1-2; 9 nucleotides line up with TRBD1. In DNA form, the CDR3 reads TGTGCCATCACCGGGACAGGGAACTATGGCTACACCTTC. It yields the protein CAITGTGNYGYTF.